Sequencing of this T cell receptor (beta chain) was carried out in a study of T cell repertoires in cytomegalovirus infection. Study-wide background: Public TCR beta signatures indicated both CMV infection and matching HLA type. Whole-study results and caveats: Dominating the ex vivo response were TCR beta clonotypes that were CMV-specific and HLA-C-restricted. The study identified carriers of CMV plus the relevant HLA from cumulative public TCR beta family frequency.

TCRdb recomputed calls from the reads with MiXCR, one row per CDR3 protein. This repertoire shows 100,000 to 150,000 distinct CDR3 sequences, roughly a quarter found once; its top ten account for almost 35%. With respect to this clonotype: What it recognizes is unknown.

The CDR3 is 15 residues long. Per germline, CDR1 LNHDA and CDR2 SQIVND (reference sequence). Deletions cut 7 bases from V and 1 base from J, with 14 bases between. The material sequenced was PBMCs, sequenced either directly or after in vitro stimulation (not recorded which). This TCR came from a human donor in good health (CMV status not recorded). Some clones in this sample may be carry-over from other donors' samples. The chain joins TRBV19 to TRBJ1-5; TRBD1 might be the D (5 bases). The CDR3 nucleotides are TGTGCCAGTACCGATGGGGGGGGAAGCAATCAGCCCCAGCATTTT. Translation: CASTDGGGSNQPQHF.